A single sample is the source of the 5 T cell receptor beta chains below, sequenced in a study of blood T cell repertoires in COVID-19. Method: immunoSEQ multiplex PCR; TCRdb's copy keeps in-frame clones and lacks some. Of about 280,000 clones in the sample, approximately 83% were seen once. Material for sequencing was peripheral blood. The receptors come from a woman between 45 and 60 years old who had recovered from COVID-19.

CDR3: CASTSGGSEQYF. The CDR3 DNA sequence: TGTGCCAGCACCTCTGGCGGTAGTGAGCAGTACTTC. This sequence joins TRBV6-5 and TRBJ2-7; D gene ambiguous. CDR1 and CDR2 (germline): MNHEY, SVGAGI. V was pared by 7 bases and J by 7 bases, with 14 bases between. This CDR3 spans 12 amino acids.

The chain joins TRBV4-3 to TRBJ1-3, with D hard to call. The CDR3 is 15 amino acids. Between the trimmed V and J ends, which lost 1 base and 8 bases, there was a span of 15 bases. In germline, CDR1 is LGHNA, CDR2 YSLEER. The CDR3 nucleotides read TGCGCCAGCAGCCAAGGGCGGGTCCTGGACGACACCATATATTTT. It translates to CASSQGRVLDDTIYF.

The chain recombines TRBV5-4 with TRBJ2-7, with 10 nucleotides matching TRBD2. The CDR3 runs to 15 residues. Germline CDR1 reads SGHNT; CDR2 reads YYREEE (reference sequence). Trimming at V came to 5 bases and at J to 0 bases, leaving 5 bases not matched to a gene. The CDR3 nucleotides are TGTGCCAGCAGAAGGGCTAGCGGGAGCTCCTACGAGCAGTACTTC. Encoded protein: CASRRASGSSYEQYF. Variable domain in full (rest from reference TRBV5-4 and TRBJ2-7): ETGVTQSPTHLIKTRGQQVTLRCSSQSGHNTVSWYQQALGQGPQFIFQYYREEENGRGNFPPRFSGLQFPNYSSELNVNALELDDSALYLCASRRASGSSYEQYFGPGTRLTVT.

The J gene is TRBJ1-5, the V gene TRBV7-8; no definite D call. V lost 2 bases, J lost 2 bases, and 10 bases lay in between. This CDR3 has 15 residues. Germline CDR1 is SGHVS and CDR2 is FQNEAQ. CDR3 amino acids: CASSLLLRGNQPQHF. CDR3 DNA: TGTGCCAGCAGCTTATTGTTGCGGGGCAATCAGCCCCAGCATTTT.

This clone appeared a single time. In DNA, the CDR3 is TGCGCCAGCAGCGCAGCTAGCGGGGGGGCTCGAGAGACCCAGTACTTC. It is translated as CASSAASGGARETQYF. This sequence joins TRBV5-1 and TRBJ2-5, with 12 bases identical to TRBD2. The CDR3 is 16 residues long. V dropped 4 bases and J dropped 4; count of bases not matched to a gene: 8. Per germline, CDR1 SGHRS and CDR2 YFSETQ.